This T cell receptor (beta chain) originates from a study of cytomegalovirus exposure and HLA in healthy donors. Overall study findings and caveats: In a later analysis, parvovirus B19, influenza, CMV and Epstein-Barr virus appeared linked to several top co-occurrence clusters. Reportedly, TCR beta sequences accurately predicted HLA-A and HLA-B alleles in most subjects. Immune exposure data for these donors was limited to CMV serostatus.

Germline V lookup: CDR1 MNHEY, CDR2 SVGAGI. J was trimmed by 7 bases and V by 0 bases; bases with no gene match: 0. This CDR3 is built from 13 residues. The PCR employed 60 Vbeta primers together with 13 Jbeta primers. As originally analysed: Approximately 11 million of the roughly 77 million unique TCR beta chains counted in a later analysis were shared. The assay was immunoSEQ multiplex PCR, and TCRdb's table has in-frame clones only and misses some. The D gene and trimming were derived from the DNA, and the V and J assignments and clone size from that table. The table has 100,000 to 150,000 clones, 65% to 90% seen once; the top ten hold about 0.74%. Turning to this clone: Its antigen is currently unknown.

The sequenced sample was PBMCs. This chain connects TRBV6-5 to TRBJ2-1; 7 bases agree with TRBD1. The TCR sequence derives from a man between 18 and 35 years old in good health and CMV-seronegative. DNA for the CDR3: TGTGCCAGCAGTTACTCGGGACAGAATGAGCAGTTCTTC. Translating it yields CASSYSGQNEQFF.